This is a list of T cell receptor beta chains from one sample in a study of T cell clones after liver transplantation. Repertoires were generated with immunoSEQ multiplex PCR, while TCRdb's copy carries only in-frame clones and drops some. The profile covers tens of thousands of clones, with around 80% appearing a single time and 2.1% taken by the ten largest. The sequencing here drew on CD4+ T cells from blood, taken 48 months after liver transplant. The receptors here all came from a human patient who received a liver transplant. The graft donor may have given rise to some T cells. The CDR3 runs from the conserved cysteine through the conserved F or W. D genes are given only for firm matches. Clone size is not always given. Where it is, it says once, few, many or a class for expanded clones.

TRBV15,16,TRBJ2-3,NA,NA,CATSREMVGGSDTQYF,TGTGCCACCAGCAGAGAGATGGTCGGGGGTTCGGATACGCAGTATTTT
TRBV10-3,17,TRBJ1-1,NA,once,CAISESNAGVMNTEAFF,TGTGCCATCAGTGAGTCGAACGCAGGAGTGATGAACACTGAAGCTTTCTTT
TRBV5-6,17,TRBJ1-1,NA,once,CASSFGDPRGMNTEAFF,TGTGCCAGCAGCTTCGGGGACCCCCGGGGAATGAACACTGAAGCTTTCTTT
TRBV6-5,14,TRBJ1-1,TRBD1,once,CATLKRGGRFEAFF,TGTGCCACCCTAAAGAGAGGGGGCCGGTTTGAAGCTTTCTTT
TRBV19,15,TRBJ1-4,TRBD1,NA,CASSFRQGTNEKLFF,TGTGCCAGTAGTTTTCGACAGGGCACTAATGAAAAACTGTTTTTT
TRBV5-1,15,TRBJ1-1,NA,NA,CASSLEPNPSTEAFF,TGCGCCAGCAGCTTGGAGCCCAACCCGAGCACTGAAGCTTTCTTT
TRBV11-1,14,TRBJ2-3,TRBD2,NA,CASSARRGEDTQYF,TGTGCCAGCAGCGCCAGACGGGGGGAAGATACGCAGTATTTT
TRBV5-4,15,TRBJ1-6,NA,once,CASSAGSSYNSPLHF,TGTGCCAGCAGCGCCGGTAGCTCCTATAATTCACCCCTCCACTTT
TRBV7-9,15,TRBJ1-3,NA,once,CASSLAGNLGNTIYF,TGTGCCAGCAGCTTGGCTGGCAATCTCGGAAACACCATATATTTT
TRBV2,13,TRBJ1-5,NA,NA,CASEAGSNQPQHF,TGTGCCAGCGAGGCGGGGAGCAATCAGCCCCAGCATTTT
TRBV4-3,17,TRBJ2-5,TRBD2,NA,CASSQDMASGNKETQYF,TGCGCCAGCAGCCAAGATATGGCTAGCGGTAATAAAGAGACCCAGTACTTC
TRBV6-1,13,TRBJ2-5,NA,NA,CASDEQNQETQYF,TGTGCCAGCGACGAACAGAACCAAGAGACCCAGTACTTC
TRBV11-1,17,TRBJ2-3,NA,NA,CASSLGFRGGATDTQYF,TGTGCCAGCAGCTTAGGGTTCAGAGGTGGGGCCACAGATACGCAGTATTTT
TRBV19,14,TRBJ2-7,TRBD1,NA,CASSTVGTAYEQYF,TGTGCCAGTAGTACCGTAGGGACAGCCTACGAGCAGTACTTC
TRBV5-1,14,TRBJ1-6,NA,NA,CASCPGTNNSPLHF,TGCGCCAGCTGTCCCGGGACGAATAATTCACCCCTCCACTTT
TRBV6-6,14,TRBJ2-3,TRBD2,NA,CASSPGGSIDTQYF,TGTGCCAGCAGCCCGGGGGGGTCGATAGATACGCAGTATTTT
TRBV25-1,14,TRBJ2-7,NA,NA,CASSEGQKLYEQYF,TGTGCCAGCAGTGAGGGGCAAAAGTTGTACGAGCAGTACTTC
TRBV6-1,15,TRBJ2-7,TRBD1,once,CASRQPGQVDREQYF,TGTGCCAGCAGACAACCGGGACAGGTGGATAGGGAGCAGTACTTC
TRBV6-5,14,TRBJ2-3,NA,NA,CASSNGRGTDTQYF,TGTGCCAGCAGCAACGGCAGGGGAACAGATACGCAGTATTTT
TRBV4-1,15,TRBJ2-1,TRBD2,NA,CASSDGTSGRGEQFF,TGCGCCAGCTCGGACGGGACTAGCGGGAGGGGTGAGCAGTTCTTC
TRBV4-1,16,TRBJ1-2,NA,NA,CASSQTGSYADYGYTF,TGCGCCAGCAGCCAAACCGGGAGTTATGCGGACTATGGCTACACCTTC
TRBV13,13,TRBJ1-6,NA,NA,CASSLVQNSPLHF,TGTGCCAGCAGCTTAGTCCAGAATTCACCCCTCCACTTT
TRBV15,14,TRBJ1-4,NA,NA,CATRSGVLNEKLFF,TGTGCCACCAGAAGCGGGGTTTTGAATGAAAAACTGTTTTTT
TRBV9,16,TRBJ2-1,NA,NA,CASSVGASDDHNEQFF,TGTGCCAGCAGCGTAGGCGCTAGCGACGACCACAATGAGCAGTTCTTC
TRBV7-2,15,TRBJ1-3,NA,NA,CASSPRFGSGNTIYF,TGTGCCAGCAGCCCTAGGTTCGGCTCTGGAAACACCATATATTTT
TRBV7-2,15,TRBJ2-7,TRBD2,NA,CASTSGLAYSYEQYF,TGTGCCAGCACCTCCGGACTAGCATATTCCTACGAGCAGTACTTC
TRBV4-3,18,TRBJ2-6,NA,NA,CASSRGRADRSGANVLTF,TGCGCCAGCAGCCGAGGTCGGGCCGACAGGTCTGGGGCCAACGTCCTGACTTTC
TRBV20-1,11,TRBJ1-5,NA,NA,CSAKRLGPQHF,TGCAGTGCTAAACGGCTCGGCCCCCAGCATTTT
TRBV10-1,17,TRBJ2-2,TRBD1,NA,CASSSTRQGMGPGELFF,TGCGCCAGCAGTTCCACCCGACAGGGGATGGGGCCCGGGGAGCTGTTTTTT
TRBV30,11,TRBJ2-7,NA,NA,CAWLQAYEQYF,TGTGCCTGGTTACAGGCTTACGAGCAGTACTTC
TRBV7-2,16,TRBJ1-6,NA,NA,CASSLIQGWQGSPLHF,TGTGCCAGCAGCTTAATCCAGGGCTGGCAGGGTTCACCCCTCCACTTT
TRBV5-6,15,TRBJ2-1,NA,NA,CASSLGAGRWNEQFF,TGTGCCAGCAGCTTGGGTGCGGGTAGGTGGAATGAGCAGTTCTTC
TRBV6-6,16,TRBJ1-5,TRBD1,NA,CASSYSIDRGGQPQHF,TGTGCCAGCAGTTACTCGATCGACAGGGGGGGGCAGCCCCAGCATTTT
TRBV7-7,15,TRBJ2-7,NA,NA,CASSRAGQGDYEQYF,TGTGCCAGCAGCCGGGCCGGCCAGGGTGACTACGAGCAGTACTTC
TRBV7-9,15,TRBJ1-6,NA,NA,CASSQGSSYNSPLHF,TGTGCCAGCAGCCAAGGAAGCTCCTATAATTCACCCCTCCACTTT
TRBV5-6,13,TRBJ2-7,NA,NA,CASSLATGYEQYF,TGTGCCAGCAGCTTGGCAACAGGCTACGAGCAGTACTTC
TRBV7-9,15,TRBJ2-3,TRBD2,NA,CASSESGSGADTQYF,TGTGCCAGCAGCGAAAGCGGGAGCGGGGCAGATACGCAGTATTTT
TRBV7-2,13,TRBJ2-7,NA,NA,CASSLESVGKQYF,TGTGCCAGCAGCTTAGAGTCTGTGGGGAAGCAGTACTTC
TRBV6-1,11,TRBJ1-1,NA,NA,CASLRRSFAFF,TGTGCCAGCCTTAGGAGGAGCTTCGCTTTCTTT
TRBV11-2,19,TRBJ2-3,NA,once,CASSLGPIDARLRTDTQYF,TGTGCCAGCAGCTTAGGCCCCATCGATGCGAGGCTAAGGACAGATACGCAGTATTTT
TRBV5-4,14,TRBJ1-3,NA,NA,CASSPTVAGNTIYF,TGTGCCAGCAGCCCGACTGTAGCTGGAAACACCATATATTTT
TRBV11-3,13,TRBJ1-1,NA,NA,CASSFGEDTEAFF,TGTGCCAGCAGCTTCGGGGAGGACACTGAAGCTTTCTTT
TRBV7-2,14,TRBJ1-5,TRBD1,NA,CASSFKGAISPQHF,TGTGCCAGCAGCTTCAAGGGGGCTATATCGCCCCAGCATTTT
TRBV5-1,14,TRBJ2-2,NA,once,CASSPGTPTGELFF,TGCGCCAGCAGCCCCGGGACACCCACCGGGGAGCTGTTTTTT
TRBV4-3,17,TRBJ2-1,TRBD2,NA,CASSQELAGSSYNEQFF,TGCGCCAGCAGCCAGGAATTAGCGGGATCCTCCTACAATGAGCAGTTCTTC
TRBV14,14,TRBJ1-5,NA,many,CASSRTGLGQPQHF,TGTGCCAGCAGTCGAACAGGGTTAGGTCAGCCCCAGCATTTT
TRBV27,17,TRBJ1-6,TRBD1,NA,CASSWGQGSSYNSPLHF,TGTGCCAGCAGTTGGGGACAGGGGAGCTCCTATAATTCACCCCTCCACTTT
TRBV5-6,18,TRBJ2-5,TRBD2,NA,CASSSLLGTSGAQETQYF,TGTGCCAGCAGTTCCCTGTTAGGGACTAGCGGTGCCCAAGAGACCCAGTACTTC